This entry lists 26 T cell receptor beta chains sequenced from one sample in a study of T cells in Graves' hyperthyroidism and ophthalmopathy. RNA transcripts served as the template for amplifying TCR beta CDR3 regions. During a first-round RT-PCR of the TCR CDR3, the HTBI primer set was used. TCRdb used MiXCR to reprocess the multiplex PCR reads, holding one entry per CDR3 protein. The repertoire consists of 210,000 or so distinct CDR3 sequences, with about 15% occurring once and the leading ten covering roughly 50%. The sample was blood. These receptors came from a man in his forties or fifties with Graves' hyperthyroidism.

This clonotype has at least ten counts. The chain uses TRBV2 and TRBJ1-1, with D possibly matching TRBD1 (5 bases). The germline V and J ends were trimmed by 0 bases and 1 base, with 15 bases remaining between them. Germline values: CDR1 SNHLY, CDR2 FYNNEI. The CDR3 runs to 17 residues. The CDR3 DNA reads TGTGCCAGCAGTGAAGCCGGTTCTCGCGGGGCGAACACTGAAGCTTTCTTT. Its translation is CASSEAGSRGANTEAFF.

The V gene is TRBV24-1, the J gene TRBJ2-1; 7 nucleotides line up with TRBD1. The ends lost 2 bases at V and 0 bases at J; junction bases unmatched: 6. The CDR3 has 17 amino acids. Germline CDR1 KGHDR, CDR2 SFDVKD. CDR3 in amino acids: CATSDWTGLSSYNEQFF. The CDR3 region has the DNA TGTGCCACCAGTGATTGGACAGGCCTATCCTCCTACAATGAGCAGTTCTTC.

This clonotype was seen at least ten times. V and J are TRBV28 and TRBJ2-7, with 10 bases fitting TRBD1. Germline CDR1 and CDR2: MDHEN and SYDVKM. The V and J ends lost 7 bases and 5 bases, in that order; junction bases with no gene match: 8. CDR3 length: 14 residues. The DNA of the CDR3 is TGTGCCAGCAATTCCCGGGACAGGGGTGACGAGCAGTACTTC. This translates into CASNSRDRGDEQYF.

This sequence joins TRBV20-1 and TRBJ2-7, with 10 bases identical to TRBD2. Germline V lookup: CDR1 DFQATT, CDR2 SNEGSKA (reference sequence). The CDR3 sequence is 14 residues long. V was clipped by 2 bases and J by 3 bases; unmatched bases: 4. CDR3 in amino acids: CSARRLAGGYEQYF. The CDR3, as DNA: TGCAGTGCTAGACGACTAGCGGGTGGCTACGAGCAGTACTTC.

CDR3 loop: CASSSLAGAEQFF. The CDR3 nucleotides are TGCGCCAGCAGCTCACTAGCGGGAGCTGAGCAGTTCTTC. This chain connects TRBV5-1 to TRBJ2-1; 11 bases agree with TRBD2. The J segment lost 9 bases and the V segment lost 3 bases, leaving 2 bases of the junction unmatched. CDR3 length equals 13 residues. The germline V gene encodes CDR1 SGHRS and CDR2 YFSETQ. Variable domain in full (rest from reference TRBV5-1 and TRBJ2-1): KAGVTQTPRYLIKTRGQQVTLSCSPISGHRSVSWYQQTPGQGLQFLFEYFSETQRNKGNFPGRFSGRQFSNSRSEMNVSTLELGDSALYLCASSSLAGAEQFFGPGTRLTVL.

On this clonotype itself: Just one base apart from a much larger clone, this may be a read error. The CDR3 protein is CSARDHRGHGYTF. CDR3 nucleotides: TGCAGTGCTAGAGATCATAGGGGGCATGGCTACACCTTC. This rearrangement joins TRBV20-1 to TRBJ1-2, with 7 bases aligning to TRBD1. In germline, CDR1 is DFQATT, CDR2 SNEGSKA (reference sequence). V was clipped by 0 bases and J by 6 bases; unmatched bases: 4. The CDR3 covers 13 residues.

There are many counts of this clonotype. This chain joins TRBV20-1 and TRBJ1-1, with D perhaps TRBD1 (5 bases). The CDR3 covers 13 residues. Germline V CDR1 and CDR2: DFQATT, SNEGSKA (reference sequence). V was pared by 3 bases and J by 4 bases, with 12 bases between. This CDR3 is CSASGARTTEAFF. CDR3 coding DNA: TGCAGTGCTAGCGGGGCCCGGACCACTGAAGCTTTCTTT.

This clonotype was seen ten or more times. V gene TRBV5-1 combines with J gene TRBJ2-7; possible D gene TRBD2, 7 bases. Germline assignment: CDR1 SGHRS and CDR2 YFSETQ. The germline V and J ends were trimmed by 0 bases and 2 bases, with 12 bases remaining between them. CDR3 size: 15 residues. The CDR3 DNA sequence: TGCGCCAGCAGCTTGGGGGGGGGCAGGACCTACGAGCAGTACTTC. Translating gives CASSLGGGRTYEQYF.

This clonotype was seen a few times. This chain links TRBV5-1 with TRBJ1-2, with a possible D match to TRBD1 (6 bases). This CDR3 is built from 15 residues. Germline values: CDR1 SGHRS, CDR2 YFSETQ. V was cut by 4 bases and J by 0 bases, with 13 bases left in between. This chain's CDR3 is CASSLGGQANYGYTF. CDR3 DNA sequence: TGCGCCAGCAGCCTTGGGGGGCAAGCTAACTATGGCTACACCTTC.

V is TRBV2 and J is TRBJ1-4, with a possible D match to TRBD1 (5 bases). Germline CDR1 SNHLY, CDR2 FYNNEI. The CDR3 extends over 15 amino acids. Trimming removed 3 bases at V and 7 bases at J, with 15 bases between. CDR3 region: CASSDRAASSEKLFF. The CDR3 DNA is TGTGCCAGCAGTGACAGGGCAGCATCTAGTGAAAAACTGTTTTTT.

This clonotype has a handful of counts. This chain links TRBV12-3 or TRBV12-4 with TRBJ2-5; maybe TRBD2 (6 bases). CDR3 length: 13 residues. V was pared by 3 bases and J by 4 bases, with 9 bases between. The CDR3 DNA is TGTGCCAGCAGTTTGGGTAGCGGAGAGACCCAGTACTTC. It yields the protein CASSLGSGETQYF.

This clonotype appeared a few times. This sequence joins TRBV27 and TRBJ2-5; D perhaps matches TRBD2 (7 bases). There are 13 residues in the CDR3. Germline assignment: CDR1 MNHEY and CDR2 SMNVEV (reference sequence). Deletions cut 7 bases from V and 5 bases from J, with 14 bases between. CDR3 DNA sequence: TGTGCCAGCAAACCAAGGGGGGGCGAGACCCAGTACTTC. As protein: CASKPRGGETQYF.

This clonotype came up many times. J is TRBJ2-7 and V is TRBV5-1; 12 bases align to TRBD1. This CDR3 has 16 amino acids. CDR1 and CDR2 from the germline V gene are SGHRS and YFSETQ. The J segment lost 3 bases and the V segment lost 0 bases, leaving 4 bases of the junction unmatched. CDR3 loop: CASSLEGTGGVYEQYF. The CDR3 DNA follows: TGCGCCAGCAGCTTGGAGGGGACAGGGGGCGTCTACGAGCAGTACTTC.

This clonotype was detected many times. As DNA, the CDR3 is TGTGCCAGCAGTTCCATAGCGGGAACGGCCGGGGAGCTGTTTTTT. Protein: CASSSIAGTAGELFF. V is TRBV28 and J is TRBJ2-2; 8 bases line up with TRBD2. The CDR3 is 15 amino acids. Losses at the gene ends were 4 bases for V and 6 bases for J; bases not matched to a gene: 7. Germline V CDR1 and CDR2: MDHEN, SYDVKM.

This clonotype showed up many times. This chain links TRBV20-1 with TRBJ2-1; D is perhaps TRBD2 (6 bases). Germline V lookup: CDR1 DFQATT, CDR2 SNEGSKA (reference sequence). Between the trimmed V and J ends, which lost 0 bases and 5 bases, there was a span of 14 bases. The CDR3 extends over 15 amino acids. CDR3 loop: CSARDGTVGNNEQFF. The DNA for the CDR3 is TGCAGTGCTAGAGATGGGACTGTAGGTAACAATGAGCAGTTCTTC.

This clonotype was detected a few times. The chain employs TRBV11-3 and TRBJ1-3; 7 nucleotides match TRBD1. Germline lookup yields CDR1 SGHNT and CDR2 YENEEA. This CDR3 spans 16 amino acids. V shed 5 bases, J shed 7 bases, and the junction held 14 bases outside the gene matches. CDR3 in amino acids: CASSPSQTGKGNTIYF. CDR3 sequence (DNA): TGTGCCAGCAGCCCTTCGCAGACAGGGAAGGGGAACACCATATATTTT. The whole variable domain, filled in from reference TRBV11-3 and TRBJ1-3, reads EAGVVQSPRYKIIEKKQPVAFWCNPISGHNTLYWYLQNLGQGPELLIRYENEEAVDDSQLPKDRFSAERLKGVDSTLKIQPAELGDSAVYLCASSPSQTGKGNTIYFGEGSWLTVV.

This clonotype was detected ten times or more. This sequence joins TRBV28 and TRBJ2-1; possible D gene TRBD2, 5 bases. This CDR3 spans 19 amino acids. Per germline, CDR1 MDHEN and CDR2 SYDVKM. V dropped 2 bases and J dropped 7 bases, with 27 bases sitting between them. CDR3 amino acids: CASSLPLRLRVSSDNEQFF. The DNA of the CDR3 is TGTGCCAGCAGTTTACCCCTCAGGTTGCGGGTGAGTTCCGATAATGAGCAGTTCTTC.

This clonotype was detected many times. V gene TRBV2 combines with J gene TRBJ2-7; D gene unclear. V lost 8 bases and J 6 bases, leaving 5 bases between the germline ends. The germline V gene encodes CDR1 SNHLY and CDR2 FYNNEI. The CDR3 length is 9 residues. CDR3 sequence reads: CASGTEQYF. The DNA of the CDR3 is TGTGCCAGCGGCACCGAGCAGTACTTC.

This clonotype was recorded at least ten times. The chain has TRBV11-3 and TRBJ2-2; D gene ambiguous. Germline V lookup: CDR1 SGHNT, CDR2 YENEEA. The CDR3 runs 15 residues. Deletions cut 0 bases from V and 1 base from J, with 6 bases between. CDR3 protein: CASSLDLWNTGELFF. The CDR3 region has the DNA TGTGCCAGCAGCTTAGATTTGTGGAACACCGGGGAGCTGTTTTTT.

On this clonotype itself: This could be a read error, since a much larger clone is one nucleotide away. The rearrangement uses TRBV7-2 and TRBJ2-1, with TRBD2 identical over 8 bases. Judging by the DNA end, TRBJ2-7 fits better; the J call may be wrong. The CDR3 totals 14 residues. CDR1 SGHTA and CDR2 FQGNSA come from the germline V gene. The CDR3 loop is CASSFERGYNEQYF. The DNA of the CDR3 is TGTGCCAGCAGCTTTGAGCGGGGGTACAATGAGCAGTACTTC.

The CDR3 DNA follows: TGTGCCAGCACCCCAGGGGTTGGAAACATTCAGTACTTC. It is translated as CASTPGVGNIQYF. The J gene is TRBJ2-4, the V gene TRBV7-9; D possibly corresponds to TRBD1 (6 bases). The CDR3 has 13 residues. From germline, CDR1 is SEHNR and CDR2 FQNEAQ (reference sequence). V was trimmed by 7 bases and J by 6 bases, leaving 13 bases between them.

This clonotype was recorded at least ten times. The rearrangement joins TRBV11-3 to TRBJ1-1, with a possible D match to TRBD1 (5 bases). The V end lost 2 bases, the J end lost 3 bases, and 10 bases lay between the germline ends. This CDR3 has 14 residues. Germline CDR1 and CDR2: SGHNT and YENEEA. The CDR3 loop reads CASSLPGLDTEAFF. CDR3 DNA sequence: TGTGCCAGCAGCTTACCGGGGCTCGACACTGAAGCTTTCTTT.

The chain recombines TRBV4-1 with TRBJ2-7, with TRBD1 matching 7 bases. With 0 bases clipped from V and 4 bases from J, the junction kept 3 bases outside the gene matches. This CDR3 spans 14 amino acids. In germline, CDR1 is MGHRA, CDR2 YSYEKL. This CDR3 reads CASSQEVQGYEQYF. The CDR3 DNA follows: TGCGCCAGCAGCCAAGAGGTACAGGGGTACGAGCAGTACTTC.

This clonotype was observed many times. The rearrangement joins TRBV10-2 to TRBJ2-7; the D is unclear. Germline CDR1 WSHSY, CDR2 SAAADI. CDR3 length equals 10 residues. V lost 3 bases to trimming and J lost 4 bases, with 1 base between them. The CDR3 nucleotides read TGCGCCAGCAGTGAATACGAGCAGTACTTC. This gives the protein CASSEYEQYF.

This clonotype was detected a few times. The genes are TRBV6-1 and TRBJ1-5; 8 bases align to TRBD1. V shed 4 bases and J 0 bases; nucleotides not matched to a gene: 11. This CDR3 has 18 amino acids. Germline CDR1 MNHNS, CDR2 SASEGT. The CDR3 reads CASSVGRGQMYSNQPQHF. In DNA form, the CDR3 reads TGTGCCAGCAGTGTGGGCAGGGGGCAAATGTATAGCAATCAGCCCCAGCATTTT.

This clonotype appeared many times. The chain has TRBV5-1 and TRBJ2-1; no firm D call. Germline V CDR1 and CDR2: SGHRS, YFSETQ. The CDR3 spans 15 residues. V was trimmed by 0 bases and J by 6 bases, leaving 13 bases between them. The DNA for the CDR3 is TGCGCCAGCAGCTTGGTAGGTGAAAGTGGCAATGAGCAGTTCTTC. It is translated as CASSLVGESGNEQFF.